This T cell receptor beta chain was sequenced for a study of T-cell reconstitution after alpha-beta-depleted transplantation in children. This clonotype was recorded a few times. Its antigen is currently unknown. Points from the study as a whole: Expanded clones from the graft, numbering several hundred, reportedly supplied alpha-beta T cells about two months after transplant. It was newly produced T cells that mostly accounted for T-cell counts and diversity one year after transplant.

Construction of the TCRbeta library involved unique molecular identifiers. MiXCR was run by TCRdb on the PCR reads, yielding one entry per CDR3 protein. The repertoire holds roughly 350,000 distinct CDR3 sequences, with roughly 17% as singletons. V dropped 5 bases and J dropped 0 bases, with 31 bases sitting between them. CDR3 length: 21 amino acids. Germline V gene sequence: CDR1 SGHAT, CDR2 FQNNGV. The clonotype comes from a male patient aged 2-15 years who had a stem cell transplant for acute lymphoblastic leukemia, so the T cells may come from the graft donor. The sequenced sample was PBMCs, mostly from graft donor cells, obtained 360 days after TCRalphabeta/CD19-depleted stem cell transplant. The rearrangement links TRBV11-2 to TRBJ1-1, with D unresolved. DNA for the CDR3: TGTGCCAGCAGCCCCCTCTTGGGCCAGGATGGTCCCTACGGAATGAACACTGAAGCTTTCTTT. Amino acids: CASSPLLGQDGPYGMNTEAFF.